This T cell receptor (beta chain) originates from a study of CD8+ T cells in alopecia areata. For this clone: Antigen specificity is unknown.

Study outcomes and limitations: Alopecia totalis/universalis scalp especially showed more expanded CD8+ clones than normal scalp. TCR sharing was clearer in mice than between patients, perhaps partly owing to patient HLA diversity.

Trimming shortened V by 3 bases and J by 2 bases, and 20 bases separated the two germline ends. The CDR3 consists of 17 residues. Germline V gives CDR1 SGHVS, CDR2 FNYEAQ. cDNA prepared by RNA extraction and subsequent reverse transcription served as the template for sequencing. The method was immunoSEQ multiplex PCR; TCRdb's version includes in-frame clones alone and lacks a portion of them. This sample yields some 150,000 clones, of which less than 65% are seen a single time; 35% to 40% belongs to the top ten. The chain carries TRBV7-6 and TRBJ2-7; D might be TRBD2 (6 bases). The sequenced material came from CD8+ T cells sorted from blood. This TCR was sampled from a human donor in good health. CDR3 sequence: CASSLGQAGPAAYEQYF. The CDR3, as DNA: TGTGCCAGCAGCTTGGGCCAGGCGGGGCCGGCGGCCTACGAGCAGTACTTC.